A selection of T cell receptor beta chains follows, all from one sample in a study of OX40 agonist ivuxolimab in advanced cancers. The method was immunoSEQ multiplex PCR; TCRdb's version includes in-frame clones alone and lacks a portion of them. In the table there are 60,000 to 65,000 clones, around 90% of which are singletons. The material was CD4+ or CD8+ T cells sorted from blood, obtained in a trial of the OX40 agonist ivuxolimab. The receptor source for this set is an adult with an advanced solid tumor such as melanoma, head and neck, liver or kidney cancer. Both conserved end residues are part of each CDR3. Each record gives: D gene, clone size, V gene, J gene, CDR3 protein, CDR3 DNA. A D gene is named only where the DNA matches it firmly. The listing skips clone size in some rows; elsewhere it reads once, few, many or a size class.

D: -
size: -
V: TRBV7-9
J: TRBJ2-2
CDR3: CASSPAKNTGELFF
DNA: TGTGCCAGCAGCCCCGCCAAGAACACCGGGGAGCTGTTTTTT

D: -
size: -
V: TRBV29-1
J: TRBJ2-3
CDR3: CSVEEWAGRADTQYF
DNA: TGCAGCGTTGAAGAATGGGCGGGAAGGGCAGATACGCAGTATTTT

D: -
size: once
V: TRBV5-6
J: TRBJ2-5
CDR3: CASSLTGGGTQYF
DNA: TGTGCCAGCAGCTTGACTGGCGGAGGGACCCAGTACTTC

D: -
size: -
V: TRBV4-1
J: TRBJ2-5
CDR3: CASSQVSLQETQYF
DNA: TGCGCCAGCAGCCAAGTTTCTCTTCAAGAGACCCAGTACTTC

D: -
size: -
V: TRBV29-1
J: TRBJ1-1
CDR3: CSVEDGAEAFF
DNA: TGCAGCGTTGAAGATGGCGCTGAAGCTTTCTTT

D: TRBD2
size: few
V: TRBV5-6
J: TRBJ2-7
CDR3: CASSFASGSYEQYF
DNA: TGTGCCAGCAGCTTTGCTAGCGGGTCCTACGAGCAGTACTTC

D: -
size: -
V: TRBV18
J: TRBJ2-5
CDR3: CASSPDQETQYF
DNA: TGTGCCAGCTCACCAGATCAAGAGACCCAGTACTTC

D: TRBD2
size: -
V: TRBV7-9
J: TRBJ2-1
CDR3: CASSPGTSGTLIYNEQFF
DNA: TGTGCCAGCAGCCCCGGGACTAGCGGGACTTTAATCTACAATGAGCAGTTCTTC

D: -
size: -
V: TRBV19
J: TRBJ1-2
CDR3: CASSIGGASYGYTF
DNA: TGTGCCAGTAGTATCGGAGGGGCGAGCTATGGCTACACCTTC

D: TRBD1
size: -
V: TRBV19
J: TRBJ2-7
CDR3: CASSPRQGALRVDYYEQYF
DNA: TGTGCCAGTAGCCCGAGACAGGGGGCGTTAAGGGTCGACTACTACGAGCAGTACTTC

D: TRBD1
size: once
V: TRBV6-5
J: TRBJ1-1
CDR3: CASSATGVNTEAFF
DNA: TGTGCCAGCAGCGCGACAGGGGTGAACACTGAAGCTTTCTTT

D: -
size: -
V: TRBV6-5
J: TRBJ2-7
CDR3: CASRDRDIPFNEQYF
DNA: TGTGCCAGCAGGGACCGGGACATTCCCTTTAACGAGCAGTACTTC

D: TRBD1
size: -
V: TRBV2
J: TRBJ2-7
CDR3: CATPPQPGTGAFEQYF
DNA: TGTGCCACCCCCCCTCAACCCGGGACAGGGGCTTTCGAGCAGTACTTC

D: -
size: -
V: TRBV4-1
J: TRBJ2-7
CDR3: CASSQISGSSSYEQYF
DNA: TGCGCCAGCAGCCAGATTAGCGGTTCAAGCTCCTACGAGCAGTACTTC

D: -
size: once
V: TRBV19
J: TRBJ1-2
CDR3: CASTAGRGSNYGYTF
DNA: TGTGCCAGTACCGCGGGACGAGGCAGTAACTATGGCTACACCTTC

D: -
size: -
V: TRBV27
J: TRBJ2-1
CDR3: CASSQVPPWYNEQFF
DNA: TGTGCCAGCAGTCAGGTCCCGCCATGGTACAATGAGCAGTTCTTC

D: -
size: -
V: TRBV4-3
J: TRBJ1-4
CDR3: CASSQQGPNEKLFF
DNA: TGCGCCAGCAGCCAACAGGGTCCTAATGAAAAACTGTTTTTT

D: -
size: -
V: TRBV4-1
J: TRBJ2-1
CDR3: CASTSDRPETDNEQFF
DNA: TGCGCCAGCACCTCCGACCGCCCCGAGACAGACAATGAGCAGTTCTTC

D: TRBD2
size: -
V: TRBV5-6
J: TRBJ2-2
CDR3: CASSFGLAIDNTGELFF
DNA: TGTGCCAGCAGCTTTGGACTAGCGATTGATAACACCGGGGAGCTGTTTTTT

D: -
size: -
V: TRBV19
J: TRBJ1-1
CDR3: CASTEQNTEAFF
DNA: TGTGCCAGTACTGAACAGAACACTGAAGCTTTCTTT

D: -
size: -
V: TRBV4-1
J: TRBJ2-7
CDR3: CASSQDGGASAYEQYF
DNA: TGCGCCAGCAGCCAAGATGGAGGGGCTAGCGCCTACGAGCAGTACTTC

D: -
size: -
V: TRBV27
J: TRBJ2-7
CDR3: CASSLAQTYEQYF
DNA: TGTGCCAGCAGTTTAGCTCAGACCTACGAGCAGTACTTC

D: TRBD2
size: -
V: TRBV7-6
J: TRBJ2-1
CDR3: CASSKLSLTSGSYNEQFF
DNA: TGTGCCAGCAGCAAGTTGTCCCTGACTAGCGGGAGCTACAATGAGCAGTTCTTC

D: -
size: -
V: TRBV10-2
J: TRBJ1-5
CDR3: CASSGLGTGFNQPQHF
DNA: TGCGCCAGCAGTGGGCTCGGTACAGGGTTCAATCAGCCCCAGCATTTT

D: -
size: -
V: TRBV4-2
J: TRBJ2-6
CDR3: CASSQVEGTGANVLTF
DNA: TGTGCCAGCAGCCAAGTGGAGGGAACTGGGGCCAACGTCCTGACTTTC